This is a list of T cell receptor beta chains from one sample in a study of T cell responses to AZD1222 COVID-19 vaccine. TCRdb keeps only in-frame clones here, not all; method: immunoSEQ multiplex PCR. The sample yields tens of thousands of clones, about 88% seen once. Here the sequenced sample was peripheral blood, taken on day 0 of AZD1222 vaccination. The receptors were gathered from an adult in good health. The CDR3 runs from the conserved cysteine through the conserved F or W. Some rows have no size entry. The others give once, few or many, or a class for an expanded clone.

clone_size	v_call	cdr3_aa
.	TRBV11-2	CASSYSYTLNTEAFF
.	TRBV28	CASSPEPNEKLFF
.	TRBV27	CASSLTGPLGYTF
.	TRBV6-6	CASSYSRRHAKETQYF
.	TRBV24-1	CATSDFGGGTDTQYF
.	TRBV10-3	CAISESGPGSNQPQHF
.	TRBV19	CASRSGTGAWNEQFF
.	TRBV11-1	CASSARGRGTNTEAFF
.	TRBV18	CASSPPFGVREQYF
.	TRBV5-1	CASSLGMTGDFDEQYF
.	TRBV27	CASSLRRGGLGGELFF
.	TRBV9	CASNPAVGAPLHF
.	TRBV27	CASSLSARAVPLHF
.	TRBV7-6	CTSSLAGGRQETQYF
.	TRBV5-1	CASSLVTGTNYGYTF
.	TRBV7-3	CASSLNSGSNSPLHF
.	TRBV7-8	CASSTNLQGSRAPLHF
.	TRBV9	CASSVAGASTDTQYF
.	TRBV7-9	CASSLAGGPFF
.	TRBV10-3	CAISPTGVTEAFF
.	TRBV7-3	CASSLTGTYGYTF
once	TRBV2	CASSLDRGRFNEQYF
.	TRBV6-6	CASSYSGTGSTEAFF
.	TRBV11-1	CASSSGEIPSTDTQYF
.	TRBV4-3	CASSQVGGYEQYF
.	TRBV29-1	CSGGGPSGNTIYF
.	TRBV28	CASSPATNEKLFF
.	TRBV4-3	CASSQDTLSETQYF
once	TRBV7-2	CASSLGGLRGETQYF
.	TRBV6-5	CASSIGPTSYEQYF
.	TRBV5-1	CASSPDTSGANVLTF
.	TRBV7-7	CASSFTRSGTIYGYTF
once	TRBV28	CASSSPLTGQEQYF
.	TRBV28	CASSLSAGVGYTF
few	TRBV30	CAWSVWDRDGYTF
.	TRBV3-1/TRBV3-2	CASSARFHSPSGGGETQYF
.	TRBV19	CASSTSLPGNLGDTQYF
.	TRBV14	CASSQISGEQYF
.	TRBV12-3/TRBV12-4	CASSGVERKQFF
.	TRBV7-9	CASSLASGVGYF
.	TRBV3-1/TRBV3-2	CASSQDGRAYGYTF
once	TRBV3-1/TRBV3-2	CASSQSGTGGALIRGGYTF